Each of the 3 T cell receptor beta chains below was sequenced from the same sample in a study of shared clonotypes between healthy human individuals. Assay used: immunoSEQ multiplex PCR; TCRdb lists only in-frame clones, some missing. The data show about 360,000 clones, with less than 75% seen just once and roughly a tenth held by the top ten. The specimen was memory CD4+ T cells sorted from blood. The subset here: CD45RA-negative fraction. All receptors derive from a man under 40 in good health.

The CDR3 sequence is CASSSGLAGGQWYF. CDR3 in DNA: TGTGCCAGCAGCTCCGGACTAGCGGGAGGGCAATGGTACTTC. The chain links TRBV5-4 to TRBJ2-7; the match to TRBD2 covers 15 bases. V lost 3 bases and J lost 12; bases outside the gene matches: 7. The CDR3 has 14 amino acids. Germline CDR1 and CDR2: SGHNT and YYREEE (reference sequence).

The rearrangement links TRBV2 to TRBJ2-5; 7 positions agree with TRBD1. The CDR3 runs 13 residues. Per germline, CDR1 SNHLY and CDR2 FYNNEI. With V trimmed by 7 bases and J by 3 bases, 5 bases remained unmatched. This CDR3 reads CASTAGTEETQYF. CDR3 DNA: TGTGCCAGCACCGCCGGGACAGAAGAGACCCAGTACTTC.

This clone was counted between two and nine times. The V gene is TRBV18, the J gene TRBJ2-7; D unclear. The CDR3 loop spans 16 amino acids. Germline lookup yields CDR1 KGHSH and CDR2 LQKENI. Trimming cost V 2 bases and J 3 bases, with 17 bases left between them. The CDR3 region has the DNA TGTGCCAGCTCACCAAAGTTCCGCCACGGTTTCTACGAGCAGTACTTC. Residues: CASSPKFRHGFYEQYF.